Described below is a single TCR beta chain sequence and its context. Antigen: not known. The entry originates in a study of STAT5B mutations in CD4+ large granular lymphocyte leukemia. Study-level findings and limits: 8/27 top patient clones versus 2/35 control clones were TRBV06-family.

The method was immunoSEQ multiplex PCR; TCRdb's version includes in-frame clones alone and lacks a portion of them. The sample lists some 4,900 clones, 88% occurring once. Trimming took 1 base from V and 0 from J, leaving 4 bases between them. Germline V lookup: CDR1 SGHNT, CDR2 YENEEA. The CDR3 extends over 15 amino acids. This chain uses TRBV11-3 with TRBJ2-6, with D unclear. The source is a man aged 35-49 years with CD4+ T-cell large granular lymphocyte leukemia. The material sequenced was PBMCs. CDR3 DNA: TGTGCCAGCAGCTTAGGTGGCTCTGGGGCCAACGTCCTGACTTTC. Its protein product is CASSLGGSGANVLTF.